Listed below are T cell receptor beta chains from one sample, sequenced in a study of monozygotic twins with inflammatory bowel disease. Following a re-call of the 5' RACE reads, TCRdb has one entry per CDR3 protein and lacks DNA. This table lists about 160,000 distinct CDR3 sequences. Sequenced: blood. The receptors shown here come from a human donor with ulcerative colitis or Crohn's disease, or a healthy co-twin of an affected twin (not recorded which). Each CDR3 is given with its conserved first and last residue. Each record gives: V gene, J gene, CDR3 protein.

TRBV4-3	TRBJ2-1	CASSQDYRSSYNEQFF
TRBV28	TRBJ2-3	CASSPTGRATDTQYF
TRBV4-2	TRBJ2-1	CASSQDSSYNEQFF
TRBV5-1	TRBJ2-7	CASLDTSGIYEQYF
TRBV9	TRBJ2-1	CASSPGLAGNEQFF
TRBV20-1	TRBJ1-1	CSARDSGQGHTEAFF
TRBV20-1	TRBJ2-7	CSARDERGTYEQYF
TRBV27	TRBJ1-1	CASSLAPGQAGDLNTEAFF
TRBV5-6	TRBJ2-4	CASSFLAGGSKNIQYF
TRBV11-2	TRBJ2-7	CASSWGRAYEQYF
TRBV27	TRBJ2-3	CASSLWGLEQGDTQYF
TRBV4-2	TRBJ1-4	CASRRSGTGGTGANEKLFF
TRBV5-5	TRBJ2-1	CASSSSTGTYNEQFF
TRBV18	TRBJ1-3	CASSPPGFSGNTIYF
TRBV2	TRBJ2-1	CASGRGAPYNEQFF
TRBV4-1	TRBJ2-2	CASSPAVSRAGELFF
TRBV6-1	TRBJ1-5	CASSEYPGRFEPQHF
TRBV5-1	TRBJ1-2	CASREYSNYGYTF
TRBV12-2	TRBJ1-3	CASHWGGRSGNTIYF
TRBV5-4	TRBJ1-4	CASSVGGAREKLFF
TRBV5-4	TRBJ1-1	CASSPDRAATEAFF
TRBV6-1	TRBJ1-6	CASSPRTDYNSPLHF
TRBV20-1	TRBJ1-5	CSAHPGQLNQPQHF
TRBV20-1	TRBJ2-2	CSAYPADRPTGELFF
TRBV7-2	TRBJ2-1	CASSLAAGGAGNEQFF
TRBV5-1	TRBJ2-5	CASSPTGPLYQETQYF
TRBV20-1	TRBJ1-4	CSARDYALWGDNEKLFF
TRBV11-1	TRBJ1-6	CASSFGGRGGRIGSPLHF
TRBV20-1	TRBJ2-5	CSAVGASPSSEETQYF
TRBV18	TRBJ1-2	CASSPPKGSVKFNYGYTF
TRBV7-9	TRBJ2-1	CASSRTGEQFF
TRBV25-1	TRBJ2-7	CASTDRGLDYEQYF
TRBV28	TRBJ2-1	CASSPVGAQYNEQFF
TRBV12-3/TRBV12-4	TRBJ1-5	CASSPLTTGSNQPQHF
TRBV6-5	TRBJ2-5	CASRRAQETQYF
TRBV20-1	TRBJ2-2	CSARDSRGATGELFF
TRBV11-2	TRBJ1-1	CASSLDSLVGSEAFF
TRBV7-8	TRBJ1-2	CASSLRDRGYGYTF
TRBV5-4	TRBJ2-7	CASSLAGQGVFYEQYF
TRBV29-1	TRBJ1-4	CSVEDRTGLQGKLFF
TRBV4-1	TRBJ1-2	CASSQSPRGEGGYTF
TRBV10-3	TRBJ1-1	CAISESRGQNTEAFF
TRBV27	TRBJ2-3	CASRRDRDTQYF
TRBV12-3/TRBV12-4	TRBJ2-3	CASSRLRDTQYF
TRBV7-8	TRBJ2-7	CASSPGTPVVYEQYF
TRBV10-3	TRBJ2-3	CAISGPGGDTDTQYF
TRBV20-1	TRBJ2-6	CSAGGQDSPGANVLTF
TRBV20-1	TRBJ1-1	CSAGEYRAMNTEAFF
TRBV5-1	TRBJ2-7	CASRKPGQGVHEQYF
TRBV6-5	TRBJ2-3	CASSYSFSGGADTQYF
TRBV7-7	TRBJ2-5	CASSRTTAGETQYF
TRBV7-6	TRBJ1-1	CASSYRTGITEAFF
TRBV7-9	TRBJ1-1	CASSLISLGAFF
TRBV20-1	TRBJ2-3	CSAQDTLTDTQYF